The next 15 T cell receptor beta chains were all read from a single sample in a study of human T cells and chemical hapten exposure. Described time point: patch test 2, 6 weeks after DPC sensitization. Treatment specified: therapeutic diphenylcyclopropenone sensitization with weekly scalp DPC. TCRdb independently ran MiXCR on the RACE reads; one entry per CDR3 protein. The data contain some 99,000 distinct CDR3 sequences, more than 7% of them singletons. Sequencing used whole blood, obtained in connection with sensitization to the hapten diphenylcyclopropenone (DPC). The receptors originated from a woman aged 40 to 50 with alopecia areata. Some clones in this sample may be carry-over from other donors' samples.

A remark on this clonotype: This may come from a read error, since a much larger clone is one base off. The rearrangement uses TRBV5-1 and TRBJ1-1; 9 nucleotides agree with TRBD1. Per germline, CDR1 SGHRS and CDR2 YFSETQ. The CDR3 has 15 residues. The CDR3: CTSSLGQGRYTEAFF. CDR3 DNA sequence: TGCACCAGCAGCTTGGGACAGGGACGGTACACTGAAGCTTTCTTT.

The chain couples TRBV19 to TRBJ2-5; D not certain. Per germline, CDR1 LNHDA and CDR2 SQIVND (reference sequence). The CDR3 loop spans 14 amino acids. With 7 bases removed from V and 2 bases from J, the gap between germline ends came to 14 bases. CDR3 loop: CASTPPTRQETQYF. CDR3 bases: TGTGCCAGTACCCCCCCAACCCGGCAAGAGACCCAGTACTTC.

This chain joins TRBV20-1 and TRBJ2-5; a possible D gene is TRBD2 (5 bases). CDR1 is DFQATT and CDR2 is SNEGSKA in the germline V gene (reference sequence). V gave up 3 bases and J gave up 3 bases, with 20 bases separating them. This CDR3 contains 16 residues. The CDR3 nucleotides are TGCAGTGCTAGCATGGTCGCGGGTGGGTTGAAAGAGACCCAGTACTTC. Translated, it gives CSASMVAGGLKETQYF.

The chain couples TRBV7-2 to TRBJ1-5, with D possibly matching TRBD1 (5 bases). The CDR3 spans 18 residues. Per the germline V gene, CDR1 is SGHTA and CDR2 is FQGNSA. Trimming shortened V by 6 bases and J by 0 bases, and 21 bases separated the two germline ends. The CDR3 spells CASRPLRGLAHSNQPQHF. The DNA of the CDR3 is TGTGCCAGCAGACCCCTCCGGGGCCTAGCCCATAGCAATCAGCCCCAGCATTTT.

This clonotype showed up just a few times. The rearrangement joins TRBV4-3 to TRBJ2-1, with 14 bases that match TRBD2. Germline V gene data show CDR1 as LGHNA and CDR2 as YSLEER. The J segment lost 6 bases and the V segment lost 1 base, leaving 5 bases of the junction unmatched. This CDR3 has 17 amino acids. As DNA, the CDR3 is TGCGCCAGCAGCCAAGCCGCCGGGACTAGCGGGGGCAATGAGCAGTTCTTC. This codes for CASSQAAGTSGGNEQFF.

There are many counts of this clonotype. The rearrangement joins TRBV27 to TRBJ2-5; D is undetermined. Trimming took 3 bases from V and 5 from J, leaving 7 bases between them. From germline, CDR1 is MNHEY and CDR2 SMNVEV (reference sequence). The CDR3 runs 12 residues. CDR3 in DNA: TGTGCCAGCAGTTTTTTTGGCGAGACCCAGTACTTC. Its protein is CASSFFGETQYF.

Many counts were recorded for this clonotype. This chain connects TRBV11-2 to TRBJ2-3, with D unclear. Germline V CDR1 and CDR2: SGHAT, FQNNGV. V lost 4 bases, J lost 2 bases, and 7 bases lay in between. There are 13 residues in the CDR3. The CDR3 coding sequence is TGTGCCAGCAGCTCGTCGATCACAGATACGCAGTATTTT. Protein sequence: CASSSSITDTQYF.

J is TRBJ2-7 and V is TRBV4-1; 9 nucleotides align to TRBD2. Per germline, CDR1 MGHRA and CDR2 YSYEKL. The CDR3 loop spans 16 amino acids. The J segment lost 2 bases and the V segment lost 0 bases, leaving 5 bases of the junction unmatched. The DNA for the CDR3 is TGCGCCAGCAGCCAAGATCAGGCTAGCGGGGCCTACGAGCAGTACTTC. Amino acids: CASSQDQASGAYEQYF.

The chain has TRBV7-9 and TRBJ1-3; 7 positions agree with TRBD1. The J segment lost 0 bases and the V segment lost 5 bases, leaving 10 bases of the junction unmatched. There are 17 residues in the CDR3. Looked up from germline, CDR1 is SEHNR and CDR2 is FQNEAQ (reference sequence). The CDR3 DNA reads TGTGCCAGCAGCCCTAGGACAGGAGGCTCCTCTGGAAACACCATATATTTT. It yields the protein CASSPRTGGSSGNTIYF.

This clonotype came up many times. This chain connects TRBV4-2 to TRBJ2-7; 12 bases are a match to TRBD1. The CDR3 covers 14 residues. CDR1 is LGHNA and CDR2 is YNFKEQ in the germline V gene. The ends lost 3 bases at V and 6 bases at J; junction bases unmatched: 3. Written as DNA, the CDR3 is TGTGCCAGCAGCCAGGGGACAGGGGGCGGCGAGCAGTACTTC. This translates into CASSQGTGGGEQYF.

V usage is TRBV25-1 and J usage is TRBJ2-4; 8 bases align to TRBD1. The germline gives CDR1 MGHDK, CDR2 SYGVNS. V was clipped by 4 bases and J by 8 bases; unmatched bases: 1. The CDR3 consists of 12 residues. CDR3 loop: CASSVQGDIQYF. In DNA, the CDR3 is TGTGCCAGCAGTGTACAGGGGGACATTCAGTACTTC.

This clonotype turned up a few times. CDR3 nucleotides: TGCAGTGCTACCCCGGGACAGGGGCTGAATGAGCAGTTCTTC. This codes for CSATPGQGLNEQFF. The V gene is TRBV20-1, the J gene TRBJ2-1; 10 bases fit TRBD1. The CDR3 length is 14 residues. Germline trimming cut 4 bases from V and 7 bases from J; bases unmatched to any gene: 7. Germline lookup yields CDR1 DFQATT and CDR2 SNEGSKA (reference sequence).

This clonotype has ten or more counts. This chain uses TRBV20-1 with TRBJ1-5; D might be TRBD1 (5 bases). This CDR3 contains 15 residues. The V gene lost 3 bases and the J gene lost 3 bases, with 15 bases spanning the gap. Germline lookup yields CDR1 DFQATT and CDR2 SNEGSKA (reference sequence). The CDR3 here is CSASGDLGNNQPQHF. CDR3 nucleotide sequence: TGCAGTGCTAGTGGGGACCTCGGGAACAATCAGCCCCAGCATTTT.

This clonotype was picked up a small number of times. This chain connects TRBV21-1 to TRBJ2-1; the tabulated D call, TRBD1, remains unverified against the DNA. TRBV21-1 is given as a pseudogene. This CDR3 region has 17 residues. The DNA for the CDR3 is TGTGCCAGCAGCAAAGGTCAAAAGGGGGCGTTAATCAATGAGCAGTTCTTC. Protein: CASSKGQKGALINEQFF.

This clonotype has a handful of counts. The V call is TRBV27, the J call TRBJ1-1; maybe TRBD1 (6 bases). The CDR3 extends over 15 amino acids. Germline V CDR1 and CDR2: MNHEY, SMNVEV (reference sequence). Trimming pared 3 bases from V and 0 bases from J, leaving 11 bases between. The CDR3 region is CASSFRRTVNTEAFF. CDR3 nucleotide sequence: TGTGCCAGCAGTTTTCGTAGGACAGTGAACACTGAAGCTTTCTTT.